This TCR beta chain is from a study of radiation and T cells in renal cell carcinoma (dated by TCRdb to about 2020). Regarding the study in general: Samples were obtained from a clinical trial, in which 15 Gy stereotactic body radiation therapy was delivered to primary renal cell carcinomas and nephrectomy was performed 4 weeks later. In the approximately 49 samples combined, some 4,000,000 unique CDR3 nucleotide sequences were found, encoding 3,000,000 or so unique CDR3 amino acid sequences. In total, 53 samples underwent TCR beta sequencing: around 26 tumors plus 27 peripheral blood samples.

The label giving this sample's time point can be read as: baseline pretreatment blood. What this sample's treatment or condition label stands for: 15 Gy SBRT to primary tumor, nephrectomy 4 weeks later. To follow tumor-enriched clonotypes, serial peripheral blood was collected from radiation-treated patients at baseline and at 2 weeks and 4 weeks after SBRT. Every patient's renal cell carcinoma showed clear cell pathology. The QIAamp DNA Blood Mini Kit (Qiagen) was used to prepare genomic DNA for TCR sequencing. The analyses included just those samples that passed every quality control check. As concerns this clone: Its antigen target is currently unknown. Base qualities are missing; no much larger clone stands one base away.

The immunoSEQ kit was used, according to the manufacturer's recommendations, to generate TCR beta libraries from genomic DNA. Library preparation used a first multiplex PCR with proprietary primers, then a second PCR adding unique barcodes, with bead cleanups after each round. Each sample batch included a kit-provided positive control reaction and a negative control reaction. The final libraries were assessed on an Agilent 4200 TapeStation D1000 ScreenTape, pooled by volume, and quantified by qPCR. An Illumina NextSeq500 fitted with a MidOutput 150-cycle cartridge performed the sequencing, running 156 Read1 cycles and 15 Index1 cycles with the kit's custom primers. The pooled library was loaded at roughly 0.96 pM, with a roughly 20% PhiX control spiked in. Regarding the original processing steps: Vendor-processed data were analyzed in R, and a clonotype was defined as all T cells sharing the same CDR3 nucleotide sequence. For clone abundance analyses, frequencies were normalized to the 10,000 most abundant clones in each sample. Public T cell clones, which averaged fewer than five per sample, were excluded before analysis. Tumor-enriched and baseline blood-enriched clonotypes were defined by at least a 32-fold difference in abundance between compartments. A beta-binomial differential abundance model was used to identify clonotypes that were expanded or contracted between blood time points. Tumor-blood repertoire similarity was measured with the Baroni-Urbani and Buser coefficient, and groups were compared using two-tailed Wilcoxon tests in R. The table was pulled from immuneACCESS by TCRdb, which kept in-frame rearrangements only. Such tables lose some clones; where checked, under half of the loss comes from unresolved V genes, and the rest has no known cause. V and J calls and clone size follow that table, whereas D and trimming were derived from the DNA. The sample includes about 150,000 clones, with 88% observed a single time. Of the sample, 3.5% to 5% falls within the top ten clones.

Summary of the overall study and its limitations: Dynamics of the blood repertoire were not tracked past 4 weeks after treatment. In blood, the top tumor clonotypes increased from baseline to 2 weeks after radiation and then shrank by 4 weeks, which suggests a temporary expansion of tumor-resident clones. With a single-armed trial design, the study had no way to address how radiation dose or scheduling affects the TCR repertoire. Because no pretreatment tumor biopsies were available, whether clonotypes were present in the tumor at baseline could not be determined.

The sequencing here drew on blood, taken from a patient whose treatment included radiotherapy and nephrectomy. The sequence derives from a woman in her 70s with renal cell carcinoma.

The DNA is as follows: TGTGCCAGCAGTAGGACAGGCGAAAATCAGCCCCAGCATTTT. Its protein reads: CASSRTGENQPQHF. The chain uses TRBV2 and TRBJ1-5; 7 bases in between match TRBD1. V lost 5 bases and J lost 4 bases, and the count of bases not matched to a germline gene is 5. The CDR3 measures 14 amino acids from cysteine to phenylalanine. Only CDR3 DNA remains: 42 bases, in frame from the first base. CDR1 SNHLY and CDR2 FYNNEI are derived from the germline V gene. This CDR3, with the reference TRBV2 and TRBJ1-5 proteins standing in past its ends, gives the full variable domain EPEVTQTPSHQVTQMGQEVILRCVPISNHLYFYWYRQILGQKVEFLVSFYNNEISEKSEIFDDQFSVERPDGSNFTLKIRSTKLEDSAMYFCASSRTGENQPQHFGDGTRLSIL.